This T cell receptor (beta chain) is from a study of CD8+CD57+ T cells in acquired aplastic anemia. Looking at the study overall: An average of about 3.4 ug of DNA was obtained from sorted CD4+ and CD8+ cells. The study's findings and limits: Controls and patients did not differ significantly in CD8+ Simpson's diversity. The study identified under 30 CD8+ CDR3 sequences shared by patients and controls.

Germline CDR1 reads SGHVS; CDR2 reads FQNEAQ. V shed 0 bases, J shed 7 bases, and the junction held 8 bases outside the gene matches. The CDR3 consists of 15 residues. Comments on this clonotype: Antigen: not known.

The TCR beta profiling, which covered VDJ combination and CDR3 sequence, was carried out using genomic DNA as the template. Each CDR3 protein is one row after TCRdb ran MiXCR on the reads. The sample records about 270,000 distinct CDR3 sequences, 50% to 70% being singletons. The clonotype comes from a human donor with severe aplastic anemia or a healthy control (not recorded which). Input material: sorted CD4+, CD8+, or CD8+CD57+ T cells (not recorded which) from PBMCs. The chain carries TRBV7-8 and TRBJ1-2, with TRBD1 identical over 7 bases. CDR3 DNA sequence: TGTGCCAGCAGCTTAGCCCCAGGGGGGCTGTCTGGCTACACCTTC. Amino acid sequence: CASSLAPGGLSGYTF.